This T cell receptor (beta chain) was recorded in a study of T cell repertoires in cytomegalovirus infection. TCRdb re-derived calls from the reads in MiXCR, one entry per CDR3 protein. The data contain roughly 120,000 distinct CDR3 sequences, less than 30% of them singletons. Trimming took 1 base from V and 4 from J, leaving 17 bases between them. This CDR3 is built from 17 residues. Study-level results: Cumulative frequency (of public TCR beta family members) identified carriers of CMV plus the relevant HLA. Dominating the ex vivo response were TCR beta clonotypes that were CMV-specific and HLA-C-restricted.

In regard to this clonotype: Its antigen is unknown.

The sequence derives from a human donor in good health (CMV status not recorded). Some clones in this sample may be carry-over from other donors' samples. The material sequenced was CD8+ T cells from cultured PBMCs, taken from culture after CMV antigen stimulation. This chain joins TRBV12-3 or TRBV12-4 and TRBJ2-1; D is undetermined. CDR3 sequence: CASSLVLGLAWYNEQFF. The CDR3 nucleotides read TGTGCCAGCAGTTTAGTCCTCGGGTTAGCTTGGTACAATGAGCAGTTCTTC.